The TCR beta chain described here comes from a study of T cells in localized non-small cell lung cancer. Broader study findings: Uninvolved adjacent lung showed higher T cell clonality than tumor. Adjacent lung exhibited a median of approximately 50 among the 100 most abundant tumor clones.

Sequenced by immunoSEQ multiplex PCR; TCRdb stores in-frame clones only, minus some. The table includes approximately 2,900 clones, 33% detected once. This CDR3 region has 14 residues. CDR1 and CDR2 (germline): MNHGY, SAAAGT. V gave up 6 bases and J gave up 3 bases, with 14 bases separating them. This clone has a handful of counts. What it recognizes is unknown. This chain joins TRBV6-8 and TRBJ1-2; D remains unclear. Material: normal lung tissue next to the tumor, obtained before any cancer treatment. The receptor was derived from a male donor aged 60 or over with stage I squamous cell lung carcinoma. The CDR3, as DNA: TGTGCCAGCAGCAATGGGCCGCGAGACTATGGCTACACCTTC. Protein: CASSNGPRDYGYTF.